A single sample gave rise to the 22 T cell receptor beta chains below, sequenced in a study of OX40 agonist ivuxolimab in advanced cancers. Assay used: immunoSEQ multiplex PCR; TCRdb lists only in-frame clones, some missing. The top ten hold around 10% of the sample, which has approximately 60,000 clones, roughly 86% seen once. The sample here was CD4+ or CD8+ T cells sorted from blood, taken in a trial of the OX40 agonist ivuxolimab. The source is an adult with an advanced solid tumor such as melanoma, head and neck, liver or kidney cancer.

Points on this clone: This same CDR3 is encoded by further DNA sequences in the sample. In nucleotides, the CDR3 is TGTGCCAGCAGCTCTGGGCCTACCTACGAGCAGTACTTC. Protein sequence: CASSSGPTYEQYF. This chain joins TRBV7-8 and TRBJ2-7; D ambiguous. V was trimmed by 4 bases and J by 2 bases, leaving 9 bases between them. The CDR3 has 13 amino acids. CDR1 and CDR2 from the germline V gene are SGHVS and FQNEAQ.

CDR3 residues: CASSKTPRENSPLHF. In DNA, the CDR3 is TGTGCCAGCAGCAAGACCCCTAGGGAGAATTCACCCCTCCACTTT. J is TRBJ1-6 and V is TRBV7-2, with D unresolved. From germline, CDR1 is SGHTA and CDR2 FQGNSA. V was pared by 5 bases and J by 7 bases, with 15 bases between. CDR3 length: 15 residues.

The chain recombines TRBV7-9 with TRBJ1-2, with a possible D match to TRBD1 (6 bases). Germline CDR1 and CDR2: SEHNR and FQNEAQ (reference sequence). The CDR3 runs 14 residues. Trimming left V 2 bases short and J 6 bases short, with 13 bases between. The CDR3 spells CASSLFQGSNGYTF. Here the CDR3 DNA reads TGTGCCAGCAGCTTATTTCAGGGGAGTAATGGCTACACCTTC. Variable domain in full (rest from reference TRBV7-9 and TRBJ1-2): DTGVSQNPRHKITKRGQNVTFRCDPISEHNRLYWYRQTLGQGPEFLTYFQNEAQLEKSRLLSDRFSAERPKGSFSTLEIQRTEQGDSAMYLCASSLFQGSNGYTFGSGTRLTVV.

This clone was detected only a few times. The rearrangement joins TRBV19 to TRBJ1-1, with 7 bases aligning to TRBD1. This CDR3 has 16 residues. The germline V gene has CDR1 LNHDA and CDR2 SQIVND (reference sequence). The ends lost 3 bases at V and 4 bases at J; junction bases unmatched: 11. Here the CDR3 DNA reads TGTGCCAGTAGTATCGGGGCAGGGGGTCGGGGCACTGAAGCTTTCTTT. This sequence encodes CASSIGAGGRGTEAFF.

The rearrangement uses TRBV5-1 and TRBJ2-1, with 8 bases lining up with TRBD1. CDR3 length: 13 amino acids. The trim removed 0 bases at V and 7 bases at J, leaving 0 bases unmatched. Germline CDR1 is SGHRS and CDR2 is YFSETQ. CDR3 residues: CASSLGQGNEQFF. As DNA, the CDR3 is TGCGCCAGCAGCTTGGGACAGGGGAATGAGCAGTTCTTC.

CDR3: CAISELAGDQETQYF. The CDR3 DNA follows: TGTGCCATCAGTGAACTAGCGGGTGACCAAGAGACCCAGTACTTC. This chain connects TRBV10-3 to TRBJ2-5; 9 bases are a match to TRBD2. CDR3 length equals 15 residues. J was trimmed by 0 bases and V by 3 bases; bases with no gene match: 2. Germline V CDR1 and CDR2: ENHRY, SYGVKD.

The V call is TRBV27, the J call TRBJ1-2; D unclear. CDR1 is MNHEY, CDR2 SMNVEV, per germline (reference sequence). The V gene lost 4 bases and the J gene lost 4 bases, with 25 bases spanning the gap. This CDR3 is built from 18 residues. The chain's CDR3 is CASSSWDEAGLRSYGYTF. In nucleotides, the CDR3 is TGTGCCAGCAGTTCATGGGATGAGGCCGGCTTAAGGAGCTATGGCTACACCTTC.

The CDR3 DNA follows: TGTGCCAGCAGCTTACCGGGTCCCTACGAGCAGTACTTC. Protein product: CASSLPGPYEQYF. The chain couples TRBV7-8 to TRBJ2-7; D unresolved. Germline V gene lookup returns CDR1 SGHVS and CDR2 FQNEAQ. Between the trimmed V and J ends, which lost 2 bases and 2 bases, there was a span of 7 bases. CDR3 length: 13 amino acids.

This clone was seen only once. The genes are TRBV9 and TRBJ1-2; no reliable D call. V shed 3 bases and J shed 7 bases, with 16 bases lying between them. This CDR3 contains 14 residues. Germline CDR1 SGDLS, CDR2 YYNGEE. CDR3 nucleotide sequence: TGTGCCAGCAGCGGCCCAAATTCGGTCGCTGGCTACACCTTC. It specifies CASSGPNSVAGYTF.

This clone has just a few counts. The CDR3 DNA reads TGTGCCAGCAGCACTAGCCCTCTGAGGAACACTGAAGCTTTCTTT. Translation gives CASSTSPLRNTEAFF. The chain has TRBV7-8 and TRBJ1-1; D is ambiguous. CDR3 length equals 15 residues. V lost 5 bases, J lost 1 base, and 14 bases lay in between. Germline V lookup: CDR1 SGHVS, CDR2 FQNEAQ.

The chain uses TRBV19 and TRBJ1-4; D remains ambiguous. Germline V lookup: CDR1 LNHDA, CDR2 SQIVND (reference sequence). There are 13 residues in the CDR3. Trimming took off 2 bases at V and 4 bases at J, with 5 bases between the two ends. This CDR3 is CASSIRNNEKLFF. CDR3 in DNA: TGTGCCAGTAGTATACGGAATAATGAAAAACTGTTTTTT.

J is TRBJ1-1 and V is TRBV5-1; 9 bases fit TRBD1. The V and J ends lost 4 bases and 4 bases, in that order; junction bases with no gene match: 8. The CDR3 totals 15 residues. Germline V CDR1 and CDR2: SGHRS, YFSETQ. The CDR3 DNA reads TGCGCCAGCAGCACTCCGGGACAGGGAGGCACTGAAGCTTTCTTT. It specifies CASSTPGQGGTEAFF.

The chain recombines TRBV5-4 with TRBJ2-7; D remains ambiguous. Germline assignment: CDR1 SGHNT and CDR2 YYREEE (reference sequence). V was cut by 0 bases and J by 0 bases, with 10 bases left in between. The CDR3 totals 15 residues. CDR3 in amino acids: CASSLGTALSYEQYF. CDR3 nucleotide sequence: TGTGCCAGCAGCTTGGGTACAGCCCTCTCCTACGAGCAGTACTTC.

This clone was observed a few times. The rearrangement uses TRBV11-2 and TRBJ1-3; no definite D call. The ends were cut back, 2 bases at V and 0 bases at J, with 17 bases in the middle. Germline V gene lookup returns CDR1 SGHAT and CDR2 FQNNGV. The CDR3 runs to 18 residues. The CDR3 spells CASSLTVMAGGSGNTIYF. For the CDR3, the DNA is TGTGCCAGCAGCTTAACCGTTATGGCCGGCGGCTCTGGAAACACCATATATTTT.

The chain joins TRBV4-3 to TRBJ2-3; 9 bases agree with TRBD2. This CDR3 region has 16 residues. Germline V gene sequence: CDR1 LGHNA, CDR2 YSLEER. J gave up 4 bases and V 1 base, and 6 bases lay outside the gene matches. The CDR3 region is CASSQVRGGAPDTQYF. The CDR3, as DNA: TGCGCCAGCAGCCAAGTACGCGGGGGGGCACCAGATACGCAGTATTTT.

This clone was detected a few times. Germline is not matched at one junction end, which may reflect a read error. The chain recombines TRBV7-7 with TRBJ2-7; D is uncertain. CDR1 SSHAT and CDR2 FNYEAQ come from the germline V gene (reference sequence). The CDR3 length is 15 residues. The CDR3 sequence is CASSPRLSGPYEQYF. CDR3 coding DNA: TGTGCTAGCAGCCCAAGGCTCTCCGGACCCTACGAGCAGTACTTC. The full variable domain, its missing parts supplied by reference TRBV7-7 and TRBJ2-7, is GAGVSQSPRYKVTKRGQDVTLRCDPISSHATLYWYQQALGQGPEFLTYFNYEAQPDKSGLPSDRFSAERPEGSISTLTIQRTEQRDSAMYRCASSPRLSGPYEQYFGPGTRLTVT.

The V call is TRBV7-2, the J call TRBJ1-4, with D perhaps TRBD1 (6 bases). V was shortened by 1 base and J by 0 bases, with 12 bases between the two germline ends. This CDR3 comprises 17 residues. Looked up from germline, CDR1 is SGHTA and CDR2 is FQGNSA. The CDR3 region is CASSLGGGPATNEKLFF. The CDR3 nucleotides are TGTGCCAGCAGCTTAGGTGGGGGCCCCGCAACTAATGAAAAACTGTTTTTT.

V is TRBV19 and J is TRBJ2-1; 12 bases align to TRBD2. CDR1 LNHDA and CDR2 SQIVND come from the germline V gene (reference sequence). V dropped 5 bases and J dropped 10; count of bases not matched to a gene: 6. CDR3 length equals 14 residues. The CDR3 here is CASSAWTSGNEQFF. CDR3 DNA sequence: TGTGCCAGTAGTGCCTGGACTAGCGGGAACGAGCAGTTCTTC.

The chain has TRBV18 and TRBJ2-7; possible D gene TRBD2, 5 bases. The germline gives CDR1 KGHSH, CDR2 LQKENI. The V and J ends lost 3 bases and 3 bases respectively, with 12 bases between them. The CDR3 extends over 14 amino acids. For the CDR3, the DNA is TGTGCCAGCTCACCGAGGGCGGAAGGCTACGAGCAGTACTTC. Amino acids: CASSPRAEGYEQYF.

The chain recombines TRBV15 with TRBJ1-1; 12 nucleotides line up with TRBD1. The germline gives CDR1 LNHNV, CDR2 YYDKDF (reference sequence). The V gene end was trimmed by 6 bases and the J gene end by 10 bases; junction bases not matched to a gene: 6. The CDR3 extends over 13 amino acids. The CDR3 bases are TGTGCCACCAGTGGGACAGGGGGCGTAGCAGCTTTCTTT. Translation: CATSGTGGVAAFF.

This sequence joins TRBV7-2 and TRBJ1-2; tentatively, D is TRBD1 (5 bases). The germline V gene encodes CDR1 SGHTA and CDR2 FQGNSA. The CDR3 has 15 amino acids. V lost 4 bases and J 0 bases, leaving 12 bases between the germline ends. The CDR3, as DNA: TGTGCCAGCAGCTCCGCCCGGGGGACTAACTATGGCTACACCTTC. The encoded protein is CASSSARGTNYGYTF.

This clone was detected only once. V and J are TRBV28 and TRBJ1-2; 7 bases map to TRBD1. V shed 4 bases and J 2 bases; nucleotides not matched to a gene: 1. Germline loops: CDR1 MDHEN, CDR2 SYDVKM. CDR3 size: 13 residues. The CDR3 DNA reads as TGTGCCAGCAGTTCGACAGGGAACTATGGCTACACCTTC. Protein product: CASSSTGNYGYTF.